These T cell receptor beta chains were read from a single sample in a study of early T cells in non-severe SARS-CoV-2 infection. TCRdb itself ran the 5' RACE reads through MiXCR, one entry per CDR3 protein. Of roughly 63,000 distinct CDR3 sequences in the sample, approximately 12% are singletons; the top ten hold approximately 1.1%. The sequencing here drew on whole blood, taken at baseline. The receptors stem from an adult who was a healthcare worker with PCR-confirmed SARS-CoV-2 infection or an uninfected control (not recorded which). The donor label of this sample is uncertain. Each CDR3 is given with its conserved first and last residue. D genes are given only for firm matches. Clone size appears in some rows only: once, few, many, or a class for an expanded clone.

TRBV6-6,TRBJ1-3,many,.,TGTGCCAGCAGTTTCGCACCCTCCTCTGGAAACACCATATATTTT,CASSFAPSSGNTIYF
TRBV18,TRBJ2-6,many,.,TGTGCCAGCTCACCAACTCCTTCTGGGGCCAACGTCCTGACTTTC,CASSPTPSGANVLTF
TRBV11-2,TRBJ1-3,.,TRBD1,TGTGCCAGCAGCTTAGAGGGGACAGGCTCTGGAAACACCATATATTTT,CASSLEGTGSGNTIYF
TRBV6-1,TRBJ2-3,.,.,TGTGCCAGTAGAGCGGGCCCTAGCACAGATACGCAGTATTTT,CASRAGPSTDTQYF
TRBV6-4,TRBJ2-1,many,TRBD1,TGTGCCAGCAGTGCGGGACAGCCTGCGAATGAGCAGTTCTTC,CASSAGQPANEQFF
TRBV9,TRBJ2-3,.,.,TGTGCCAGCAGCCCGAGGGATCCCAAAGATACGCAGTATTTT,CASSPRDPKDTQYF
TRBV3-1,TRBJ2-2,.,.,TGTGCCAGCAGCCAAGATTATCGGACCGGGGAGCTGTTTTTT,CASSQDYRTGELFF
TRBV7-3,TRBJ2-3,few,TRBD2,TGTGCCAGCAGCTTAACACGGCGGGGGATCACAGATACGCAGTATTTT,CASSLTRRGITDTQYF
TRBV18,TRBJ2-3,few,.,TGTGCCAGCTCCGAGGCCACAGATACGCAGTATTTT,CASSEATDTQYF
TRBV29-1,TRBJ2-3,few,.,TGCAGAAGTGCTCGCGGGACCGGCACAGATACGCAGTATTTT,CRSARGTGTDTQYF
TRBV6-1,TRBJ2-4,many,TRBD2,TGTGCCAGCAGTGAAGCATCCAGCGGGGAAAACATTCAGTACTTC,CASSEASSGENIQYF
TRBV7-2,TRBJ1-1,many,TRBD1,TGTGCCAGCAGCCGTCCGGGACAGCTTGAAGCTTTCTTT,CASSRPGQLEAFF
TRBV29-1,TRBJ2-3,.,.,TGCAGCGTTGAGGTACAGGGCGGTTACTCAGATACGCAGTATTTT,CSVEVQGGYSDTQYF